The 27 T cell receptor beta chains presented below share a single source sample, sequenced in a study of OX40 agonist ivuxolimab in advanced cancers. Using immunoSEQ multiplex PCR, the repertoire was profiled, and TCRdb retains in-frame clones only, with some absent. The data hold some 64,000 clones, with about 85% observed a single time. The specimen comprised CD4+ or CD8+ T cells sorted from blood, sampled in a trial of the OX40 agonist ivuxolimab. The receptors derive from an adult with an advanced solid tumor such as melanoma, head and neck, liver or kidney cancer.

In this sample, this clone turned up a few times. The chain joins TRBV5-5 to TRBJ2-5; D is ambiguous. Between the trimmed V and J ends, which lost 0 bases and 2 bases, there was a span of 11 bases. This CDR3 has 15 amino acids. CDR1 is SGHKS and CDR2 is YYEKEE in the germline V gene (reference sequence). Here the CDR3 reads CASSLVPNQQETQYF. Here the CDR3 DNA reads TGTGCCAGCAGCTTGGTTCCGAATCAACAAGAGACCCAGTACTTC.

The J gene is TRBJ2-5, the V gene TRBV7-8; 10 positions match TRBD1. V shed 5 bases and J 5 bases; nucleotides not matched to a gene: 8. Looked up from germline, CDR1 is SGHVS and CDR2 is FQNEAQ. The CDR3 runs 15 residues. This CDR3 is CASSPVPGQGETQYF. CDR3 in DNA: TGTGCCAGCAGCCCCGTCCCGGGACAGGGGGAGACCCAGTACTTC. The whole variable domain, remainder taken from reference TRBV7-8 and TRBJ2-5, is GAGVSQSPRYKVAKRGQDVALRCDPISGHVSLFWYQQALGQGPEFLTYFQNEAQLDKSGLPSDRFFAERPEGSVSTLKIQRTQQEDSAVYLCASSPVPGQGETQYFGPGTRLLVL.

CDR3 region: CASSEYGLRTDTQYF. The CDR3 coding sequence is TGTGCCAGCAGTGAGTACGGACTACGCACAGATACGCAGTATTTT. This chain uses TRBV6-4 with TRBJ2-3, with a tentative D call TRBD2 (6 bases). The CDR3 has 15 amino acids. Germline CDR1 MRHNA, CDR2 SNTAGT. The V end was cut by 3 bases, the J end by 1 base, with 11 bases between.

For the CDR3, the DNA is TGTGCCAGCAGCCCATTGGGGCGGGGCGACTACAATGAGCAGTTCTTC. This codes for CASSPLGRGDYNEQFF. V is TRBV7-8 and J is TRBJ2-1; D is perhaps TRBD2 (6 bases). The V end was cut by 5 bases, the J end by 3 bases, with 17 bases between. Germline CDR1 SGHVS, CDR2 FQNEAQ. CDR3 length equals 16 residues.

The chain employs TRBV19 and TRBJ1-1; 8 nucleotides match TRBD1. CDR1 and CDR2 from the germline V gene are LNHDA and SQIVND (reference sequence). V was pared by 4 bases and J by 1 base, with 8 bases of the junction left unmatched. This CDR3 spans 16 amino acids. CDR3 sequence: CASSKAAGGENTEAFF. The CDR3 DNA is TGTGCCAGTAGTAAGGCCGCAGGGGGCGAGAACACTGAAGCTTTCTTT.

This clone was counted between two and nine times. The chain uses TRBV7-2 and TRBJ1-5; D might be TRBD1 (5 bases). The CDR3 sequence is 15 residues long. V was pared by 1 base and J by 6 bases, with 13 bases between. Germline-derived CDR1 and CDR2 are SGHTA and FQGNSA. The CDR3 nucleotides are TGTGCCAGCAGCTTAGGCCAGGGAGGAGGTCAGCCCCAGCATTTT. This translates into CASSLGQGGGQPQHF.

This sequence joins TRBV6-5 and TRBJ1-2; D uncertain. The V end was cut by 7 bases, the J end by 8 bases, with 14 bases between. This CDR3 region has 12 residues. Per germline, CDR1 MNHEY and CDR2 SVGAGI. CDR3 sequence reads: CASTAGLSGYTF. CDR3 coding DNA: TGTGCCAGCACGGCGGGCCTCTCGGGCTACACCTTC.

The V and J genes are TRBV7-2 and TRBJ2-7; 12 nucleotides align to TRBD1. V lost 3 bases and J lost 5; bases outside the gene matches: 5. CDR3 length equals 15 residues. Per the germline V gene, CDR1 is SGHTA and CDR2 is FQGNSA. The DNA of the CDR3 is TGTGCCAGCAGCTTTCCGGGACAGGGGGCCCACGAGCAGTACTTC. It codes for CASSFPGQGAHEQYF.

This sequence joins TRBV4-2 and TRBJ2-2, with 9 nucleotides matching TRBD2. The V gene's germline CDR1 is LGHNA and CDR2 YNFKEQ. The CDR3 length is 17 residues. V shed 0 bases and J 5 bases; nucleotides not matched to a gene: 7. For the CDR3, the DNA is TGTGCCAGCAGCCAAGAATTTCAGCGGGGGGTAACCGGGGAGCTGTTTTTT. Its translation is CASSQEFQRGVTGELFF.

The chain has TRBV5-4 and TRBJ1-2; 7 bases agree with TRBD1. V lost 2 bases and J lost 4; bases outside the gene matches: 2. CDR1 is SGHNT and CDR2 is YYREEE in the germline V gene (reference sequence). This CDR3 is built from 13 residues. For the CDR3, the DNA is TGTGCCAGCAGCTTAGGGGGCCCCTATGGCTACACCTTC. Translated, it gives CASSLGGPYGYTF. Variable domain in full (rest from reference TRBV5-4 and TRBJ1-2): ETGVTQSPTHLIKTRGQQVTLRCSSQSGHNTVSWYQQALGQGPQFIFQYYREEENGRGNFPPRFSGLQFPNYSSELNVNALELDDSALYLCASSLGGPYGYTFGSGTRLTVV.

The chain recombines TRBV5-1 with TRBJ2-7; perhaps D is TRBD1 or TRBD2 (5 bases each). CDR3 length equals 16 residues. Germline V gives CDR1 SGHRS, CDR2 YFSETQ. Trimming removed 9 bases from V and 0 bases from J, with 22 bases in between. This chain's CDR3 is CATPRGFDGYSYEQYF. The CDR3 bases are TGCGCCACCCCGAGGGGTTTTGACGGGTACTCCTACGAGCAGTACTTC.

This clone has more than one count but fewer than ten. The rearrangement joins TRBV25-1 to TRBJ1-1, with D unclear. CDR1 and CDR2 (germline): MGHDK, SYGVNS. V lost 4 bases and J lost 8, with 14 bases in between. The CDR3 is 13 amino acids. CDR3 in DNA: TGTGCCAGCAGTGCATCCTCGCACTGGGAAGCTTTCTTT. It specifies CASSASSHWEAFF.

The CDR3 loop is CASRQLNLSGGAFDFTDTQYF. The CDR3 DNA follows: TGCGCCAGCAGACAACTAAACCTTAGCGGGGGGGCCTTTGATTTCACAGATACGCAGTATTTT. This rearrangement joins TRBV10-1 to TRBJ2-3, with 11 bases lining up with TRBD2. CDR3 length: 21 residues. V trimming: 6 bases; J trimming: 2 bases; junction bases outside the gene matches: 22. CDR1 and CDR2 (germline): WNHNN, SYGVQD (reference sequence).

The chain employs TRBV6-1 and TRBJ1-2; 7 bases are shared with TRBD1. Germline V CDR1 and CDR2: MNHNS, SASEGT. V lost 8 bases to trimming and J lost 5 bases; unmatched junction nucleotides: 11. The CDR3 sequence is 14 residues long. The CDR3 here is CASQSGDRMYGYTF. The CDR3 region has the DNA TGTGCCAGCCAATCCGGGGACAGAATGTATGGCTACACCTTC.

The CDR3 loop is CASSPGGAGELFF. In DNA form, the CDR3 reads TGTGCCAGCAGCCCGGGGGGGGCCGGGGAGCTGTTTTTT. The genes are TRBV7-3 and TRBJ2-2; 8 positions match TRBD2. This CDR3 contains 13 residues. Germline V gene data show CDR1 as SGHTA and CDR2 as FQGTGA. The V segment lost 5 bases and the J segment 6 bases; nucleotides outside the gene matches: 2.

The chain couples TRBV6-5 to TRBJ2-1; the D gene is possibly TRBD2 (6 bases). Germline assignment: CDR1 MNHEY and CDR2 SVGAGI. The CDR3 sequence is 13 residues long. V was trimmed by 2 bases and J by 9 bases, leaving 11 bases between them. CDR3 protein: CASSYGGAAEQFF. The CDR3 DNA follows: TGTGCCAGCAGTTACGGAGGGGCGGCTGAGCAGTTCTTC.

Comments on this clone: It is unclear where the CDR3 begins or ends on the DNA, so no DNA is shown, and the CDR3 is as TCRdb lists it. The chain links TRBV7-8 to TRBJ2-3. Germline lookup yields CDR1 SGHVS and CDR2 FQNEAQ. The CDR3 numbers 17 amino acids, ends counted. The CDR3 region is CASSLGFGAGRADTQYF.

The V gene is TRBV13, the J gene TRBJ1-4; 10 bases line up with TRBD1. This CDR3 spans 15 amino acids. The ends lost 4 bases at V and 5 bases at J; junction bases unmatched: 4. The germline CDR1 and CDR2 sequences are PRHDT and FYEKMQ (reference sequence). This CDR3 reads CASSSRTGGNEKLFF. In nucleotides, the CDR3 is TGTGCCAGCAGCTCGAGGACAGGGGGAAATGAAAAACTGTTTTTT.

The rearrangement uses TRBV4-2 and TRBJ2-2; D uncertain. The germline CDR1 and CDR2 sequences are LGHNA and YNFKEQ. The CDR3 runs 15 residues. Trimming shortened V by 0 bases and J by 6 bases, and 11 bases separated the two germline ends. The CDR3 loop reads CASSQDERNPGELFF. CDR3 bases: TGTGCCAGCAGCCAAGACGAGAGAAACCCCGGGGAGCTGTTTTTT.

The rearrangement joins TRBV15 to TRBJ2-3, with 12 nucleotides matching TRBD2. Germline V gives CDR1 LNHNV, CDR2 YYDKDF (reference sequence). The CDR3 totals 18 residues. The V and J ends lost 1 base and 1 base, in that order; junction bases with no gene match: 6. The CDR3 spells CATSRGPSGGAGTDTQYF. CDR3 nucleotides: TGTGCCACCAGCAGAGGGCCTAGCGGGGGGGCAGGCACAGATACGCAGTATTTT.

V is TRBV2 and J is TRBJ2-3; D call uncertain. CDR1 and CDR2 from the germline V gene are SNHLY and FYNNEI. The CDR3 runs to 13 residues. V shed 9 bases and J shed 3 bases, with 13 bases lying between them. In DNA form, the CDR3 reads TGTGCCAGTCGGTATGGGGTTACAGATACGCAGTATTTT. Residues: CASRYGVTDTQYF.

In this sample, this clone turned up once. As DNA, the CDR3 is TGTGCCAGCAGCCGGGCCGTTACCACCGGGGAGCTGTTTTTT. Translation gives CASSRAVTTGELFF. This chain joins TRBV7-2 and TRBJ2-2; D gene unclear. Per the germline V gene, CDR1 is SGHTA and CDR2 is FQGNSA. Trimming cost V 5 bases and J 4 bases, with 11 bases left between them. The CDR3 is 14 amino acids. Full variable domain (outside the CDR3, taken from reference TRBV7-2 and TRBJ2-2): GAGVSQSPSNKVTEKGKDVELRCDPISGHTALYWYRQSLGQGLEFLIYFQGNSAPDKSGLPSDRFSAERTGGSVSTLTIQRTQQEDSAVYLCASSRAVTTGELFFGEGSRLTVL.

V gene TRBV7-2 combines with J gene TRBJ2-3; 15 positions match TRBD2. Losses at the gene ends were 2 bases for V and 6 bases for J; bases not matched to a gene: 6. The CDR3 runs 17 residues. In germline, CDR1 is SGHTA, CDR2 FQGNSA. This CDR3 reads CASSLRGLAGGFDTQYF. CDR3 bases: TGTGCCAGCAGCTTAAGGGGACTAGCGGGGGGCTTTGATACGCAGTATTTT.

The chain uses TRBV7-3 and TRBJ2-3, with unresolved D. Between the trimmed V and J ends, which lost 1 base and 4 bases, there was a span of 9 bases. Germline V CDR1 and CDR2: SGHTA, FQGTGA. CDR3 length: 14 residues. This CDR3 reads CASSLNARSDTQYF. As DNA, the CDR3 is TGTGCCAGCAGCTTAAACGCCCGGTCAGATACGCAGTATTTT.

The CDR3 coding sequence is TGTGCCAGCAGCCAACAGGGACCGGGGGCTTTCTTT. Translated, it gives CASSQQGPGAFF. V and J are TRBV14 and TRBJ1-1; D might be TRBD1 (5 bases). The CDR3 has 12 amino acids. CDR1 is SGHDN, CDR2 FVKESK, per germline. V lost 2 bases, J lost 11 bases, and 12 bases lay in between.

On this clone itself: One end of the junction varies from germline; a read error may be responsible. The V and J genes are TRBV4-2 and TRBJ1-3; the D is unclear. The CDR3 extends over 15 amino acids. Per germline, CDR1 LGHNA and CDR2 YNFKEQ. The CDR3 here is CASSQGPTSGNTTYF. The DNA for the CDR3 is TGTGCCAGCAGCCAAGGGCCAACCTCTGGAAACACCACATATTTT.

CDR3 region: CAWRGQGPYNEQFF. In nucleotides, the CDR3 is TGTGCCTGGAGGGGGCAGGGTCCCTACAATGAGCAGTTCTTC. The chain has TRBV30 and TRBJ2-1; a possible D gene is TRBD1 (5 bases). V was shortened by 3 bases and J by 2 bases, with 11 bases between the two germline ends. Germline lookup yields CDR1 GTSNPN and CDR2 SVGIG (reference sequence). The CDR3 loop spans 14 amino acids.